The rows below give T cell receptor beta chains drawn from one sample of a study of blood T cells in healthy people across ages. One entry per CDR3 protein results from TCRdb running MiXCR on the 5' RACE reads. The data show fewer than 1,200,000 distinct CDR3 sequences, almost 25% seen once. In addition, the sample was reused for a study of T cells of mothers and their children.

Specimen: blood. All receptors derive from a girl aged 2 to 10 in good health. Each CDR3 is given with its conserved first and last residue. The order of the fields is D gene, V gene, J gene, clone size, CDR3 DNA, CDR3 protein. D genes are given only for firm matches. Clone size is not always given. Where it is, it says once, few, many or a class for expanded clones.

>TRBD1|TRBV29-1|TRBJ2-4|-
TGCAGCGTTGGGGGACAGGGGGAAATTCAGTACTTC
CSVGGQGEIQYF
>-|TRBV4-3|TRBJ1-1|-
TGCGCCAGCAGCCAAGATTTCCTTTCTATGAACACTGAAGCTTTCTTT
CASSQDFLSMNTEAFF
>-|TRBV29-1|TRBJ2-4|few
TGCAGCGTTGCGAAGGACGGGGAGAACATTCAGTACTTC
CSVAKDGENIQYF
>TRBD2|TRBV2|TRBJ2-1|few
TGTGCCAGCAGTCCTAGGGTAGGACTAGCGACTAATGAGCAGTTCTTC
CASSPRVGLATNEQFF
>TRBD2|TRBV29-1|TRBJ2-7|few
TGCAGCGTTTCCGGGACTAGCGGGATCTACGAGCAGTACTTC
CSVSGTSGIYEQYF
>TRBD1|TRBV24-1|TRBJ2-4|-
TGTGCCACCAGTGATTACTTCGGACAGGGGGATGGCAAAAACATTCAGTACTTC
CATSDYFGQGDGKNIQYF
>TRBD2|TRBV7-2|TRBJ2-7|-
TGTGCCAGCAGCTTAACTGGTGTCGGGGGGGCCTCCGAGCAGTACTTC
CASSLTGVGGASEQYF
>-|TRBV20-1|TRBJ1-2|-
TGCAGTGCTAGAGATCCGATTTCGTGGGGCTACACCTTC
CSARDPISWGYTF
>-|TRBV7-4|TRBJ1-4|-
TGTGCCAGCAGCTTATCTTCCAGGGGACTCCCAACTAATGAAAAACTGTTTTTT
CASSLSSRGLPTNEKLFF
>-|TRBV4-1|TRBJ2-4|-
TGCGCCAGCAGCCGGCTAACCGACGGAAAAAACATTCAGTACTTC
CASSRLTDGKNIQYF
>TRBD1|TRBV2|TRBJ2-1|few
TGTGCCAGCAGTTCCGGGACAGGCTACAATAAGCAGTTCTTC
CASSSGTGYNKQFF
>TRBD2|TRBV29-1|TRBJ2-3|few
TGCAGCGTTTCGGAGCGGGGAGTCACAGATACGCAGTATTTT
CSVSERGVTDTQYF
>-|TRBV4-2|TRBJ1-6|-
TGTGCCAGCAGCCAAGACCGGACTAAGCGGGGTTCACCCCTCCACTTT
CASSQDRTKRGSPLHF
>-|TRBV5-5|TRBJ2-5|-
TGTGCCAGCAGCCCGGACGGGTCCGTGACCCAGTACTTC
CASSPDGSVTQYF
>-|TRBV6-2/TRBV6-3|TRBJ2-7|-
TGTGCCAGCAGCATCCGGTTGTACCTCTCCTACGAGCAGTACTTC
CASSIRLYLSYEQYF
>-|TRBV28|TRBJ2-3|-
TGTGCCAGCAGTTTAGGAGGGACCGCGGGAGATACGCAGTATTTT
CASSLGGTAGDTQYF
>-|TRBV7-2|TRBJ2-1|-
TGTGCCAGCAGCTTATGGGGAACAGGCAGTGAGCAGTTCTTC
CASSLWGTGSEQFF
>-|TRBV20-1|TRBJ2-1|few
TGCAGTGCTAGAGAGGGCGGTGCGGACGAGTGCTTC
CSAREGGADECF
>TRBD2|TRBV7-3|TRBJ2-3|few
TGTGCCAGCAGCTTAAGCGGCGGGGGGCGTGGAGATACGCAGTATTTT
CASSLSGGGRGDTQYF
>TRBD2|TRBV6-5|TRBJ2-1|-
TGTGCCAGCAGTTACCCGGGAGGGGGGGCGAGCGGCCCCTACAATGAGCGGTTCTTC
CASSYPGGGASGPYNERFF
>-|TRBV6-6|TRBJ2-1|-
TGTGCCAGCAGACCTCTAGCTGCACCGCAAATGGAGCAGTTCTTC
CASRPLAAPQMEQFF
>TRBD2|TRBV2|TRBJ2-3|-
TGTGCCAGCAGTGGAGACCCCGGGACTAGCCCAGATACGCAGTATTTT
CASSGDPGTSPDTQYF
>TRBD2|TRBV9|TRBJ2-3|few
TGTGCCAGCAGCCCGATTAGCGGGGGAAGCACAGATACGCAGTATTTT
CASSPISGGSTDTQYF
>-|TRBV20-1|TRBJ1-2|-
TGCAGTGCTGGAGATGGATCTAACTATGGCTACACCTTC
CSAGDGSNYGYTF
>TRBD2|TRBV5-1|TRBJ2-2|-
TGCGCCAGCAGTTTGGCTAGCGGGGGGGCCACCGGGGAGCTGTTTTTT
CASSLASGGATGELFF
>TRBD1|TRBV5-1|TRBJ1-4|-
TGCGCCAGCAGCGAAGACAGGGGCCGACCAACTAATGAAAAACTGTTTTTT
CASSEDRGRPTNEKLFF
>-|TRBV27|TRBJ1-3|few
TGTGCCAGCAGTCCCGTCGGATCCGCGGGAAACACCATATATTTT
CASSPVGSAGNTIYF
>TRBD2|TRBV6-5|TRBJ2-1|few
TGTGCCAGCAGTTACACGCTACTCACCGGGACTAGCTCAAATGAGCAGTTCTTC
CASSYTLLTGTSSNEQFF
>-|TRBV20-1|TRBJ1-2|few
TGCAGTGCTAGAGATTTCCGCCCAAACAACTATGGCTACACCTTC
CSARDFRPNNYGYTF
>-|TRBV29-1|TRBJ2-4|-
TGCAGCGCTTCTAGACAGGAGAGCGGCATTCAGTACTTC
CSASRQESGIQYF
>-|TRBV12-3/TRBV12-4|TRBJ2-3|few
TGTGCCAGCAGGAAGGACAGCCCCACAGATACGCAGTATTTT
CASRKDSPTDTQYF
>TRBD2|TRBV7-2|TRBJ2-5|-
TGTGCCAGCAGCTCCCTAGCGGGGGCCCCAGAGACCCAGTACTTC
CASSSLAGAPETQYF
>TRBD1|TRBV20-1|TRBJ2-6|-
TGCAGTGCAAGAGAACAGGGGTCCTGGGCCAACGTCCTGACTTTC
CSAREQGSWANVLTF
>-|TRBV4-3|TRBJ2-1|few
TGCGCCAGCAGCCTCCTTGGGACGGGGGAGCAGTTCTTC
CASSLLGTGEQFF
>-|TRBV7-2|TRBJ1-5|-
TGTGCCAGCAGCTTAATCGGAGAAGGGGTGAGCAATCAGCCCCAGCATTTT
CASSLIGEGVSNQPQHF
>-|TRBV29-1|TRBJ1-2|-
TGCAGCGTACCAAAGGATTTTCGAGGGGCGGCCAAGGATGGCTACACCTTC
CSVPKDFRGAAKDGYTF
>-|TRBV7-3|TRBJ2-3|few
TGTGCCAGCAGCTTAATCGGCGAGGATACGCAGTATTTT
CASSLIGEDTQYF
>-|TRBV11-1|TRBJ2-3|-
TGTGCCAGCAGCTTAGGCTTTTCGGTGGGCACAGATACGCAGTATTTT
CASSLGFSVGTDTQYF
>-|TRBV20-1|TRBJ2-7|many
TGCAGTGCTCTTAATCCCCTGGGACAAACCTACGAGCAGTACTTC
CSALNPLGQTYEQYF
>TRBD2|TRBV7-2|TRBJ2-1|-
TGTGCCAGCAGCTTTCTTGGGGGAGGGCGGCAGTTCTTC
CASSFLGGGRQFF
>-|TRBV12-5|TRBJ2-7|few
TGTGCTAGTGAAAGTGATTCTTACGAGCAGTACTTC
CASESDSYEQYF
>-|TRBV29-1|TRBJ1-1|few
TGCAGCGCCCCGGGGGCTTTCTTT
CSAPGAFF
>TRBD2|TRBV28|TRBJ2-7|-
TGTGCCAGCAGACTCCCCGGGGGGGCCTACGAGCAGTACTTC
CASRLPGGAYEQYF
>-|TRBV15|TRBJ2-7|few
TGTGCCACCAGCAGTCTTTTGGACAATTACGAGCAGTACTTC
CATSSLLDNYEQYF
>-|TRBV5-6|TRBJ1-5|few
TGTGCCAGCAGTAAAAGCACAGGTGTACTTAATGATCAGCCCCAGCATTTT
CASSKSTGVLNDQPQHF
>TRBD2|TRBV11-2|TRBJ2-3|-
TGTGCCAGCAGCAGGACTAGCGGGCTCCCTGTCGATACGCAGTATTTT
CASSRTSGLPVDTQYF